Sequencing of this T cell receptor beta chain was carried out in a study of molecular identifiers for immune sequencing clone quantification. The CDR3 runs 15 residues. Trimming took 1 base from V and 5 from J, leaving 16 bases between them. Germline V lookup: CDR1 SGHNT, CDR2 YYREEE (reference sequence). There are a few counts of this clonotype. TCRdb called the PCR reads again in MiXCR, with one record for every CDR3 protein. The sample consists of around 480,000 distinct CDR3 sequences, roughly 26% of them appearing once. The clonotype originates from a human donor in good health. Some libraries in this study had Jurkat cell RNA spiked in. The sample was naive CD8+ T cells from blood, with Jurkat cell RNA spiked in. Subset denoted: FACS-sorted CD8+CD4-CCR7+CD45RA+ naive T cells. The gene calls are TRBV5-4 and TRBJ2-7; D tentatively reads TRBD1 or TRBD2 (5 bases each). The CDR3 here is CASSLRGPVSDEQYF. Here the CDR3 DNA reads TGTGCCAGCAGCTTGCGGGGACCGGTAAGTGACGAGCAGTACTTC.